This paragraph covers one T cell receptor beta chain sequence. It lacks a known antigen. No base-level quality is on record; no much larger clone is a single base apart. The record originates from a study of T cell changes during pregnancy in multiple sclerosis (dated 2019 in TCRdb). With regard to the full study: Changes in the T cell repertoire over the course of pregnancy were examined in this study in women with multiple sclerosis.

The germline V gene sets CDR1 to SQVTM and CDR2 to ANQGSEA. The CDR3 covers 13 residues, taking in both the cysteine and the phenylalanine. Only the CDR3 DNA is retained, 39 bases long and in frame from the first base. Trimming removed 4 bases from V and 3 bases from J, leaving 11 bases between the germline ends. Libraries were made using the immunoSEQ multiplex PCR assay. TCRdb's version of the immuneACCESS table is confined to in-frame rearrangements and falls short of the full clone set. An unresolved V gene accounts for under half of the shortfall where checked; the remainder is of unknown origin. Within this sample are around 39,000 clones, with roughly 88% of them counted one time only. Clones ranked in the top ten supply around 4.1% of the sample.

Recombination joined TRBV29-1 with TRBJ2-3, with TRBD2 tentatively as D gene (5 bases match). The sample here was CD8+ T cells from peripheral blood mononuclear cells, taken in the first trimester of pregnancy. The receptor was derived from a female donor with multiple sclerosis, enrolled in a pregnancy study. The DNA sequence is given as TGCAGCGTTGCCCTAACGGGGACAGATACGCAGTATTTT. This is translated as CSVALTGTDTQYF.